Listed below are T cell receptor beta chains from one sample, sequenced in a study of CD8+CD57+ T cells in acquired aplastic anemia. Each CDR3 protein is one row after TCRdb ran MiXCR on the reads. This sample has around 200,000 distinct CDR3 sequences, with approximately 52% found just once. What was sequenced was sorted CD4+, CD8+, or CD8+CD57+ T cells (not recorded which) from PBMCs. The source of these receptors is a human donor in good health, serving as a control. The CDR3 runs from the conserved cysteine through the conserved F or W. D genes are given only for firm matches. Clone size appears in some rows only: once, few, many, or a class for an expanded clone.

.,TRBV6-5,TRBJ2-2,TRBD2,TGTGCCAGCAGCTTACTCGGCGGGGGGACGCTCACCGGGGAGCTGTTTTTT,CASSLLGGGTLTGELFF
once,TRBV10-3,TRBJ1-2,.,TGTGCCATCAGTGAGTCGGCTAACTATGGCTACACCTTC,CAISESANYGYTF
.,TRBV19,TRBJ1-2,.,TGTGCCAGTAGTATTTTGGCAGGGCAGGGCGTCTATGGCTACACCTTC,CASSILAGQGVYGYTF
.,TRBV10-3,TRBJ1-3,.,TGTGCCAGCAGGGGCGCTGGAAACACCATATATTTT,CASRGAGNTIYF
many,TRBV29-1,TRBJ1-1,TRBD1,TGCAGCTCCTCGGGACAGTCGAACACTGAAGCTTTCTTT,CSSSGQSNTEAFF
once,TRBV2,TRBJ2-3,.,TGTGCCAGCAACGGACAATTCACAGATACGCAGTATTTT,CASNGQFTDTQYF
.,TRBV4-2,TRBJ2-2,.,TGTGCCAGCAGCCAAGACGGGGATAGGGCCGGGGAGCTGTTTTTT,CASSQDGDRAGELFF
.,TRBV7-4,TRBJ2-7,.,TGTGCCAGCAGCGTAGCAAAGACAGGCGGGGACGAGCAGTACTTC,CASSVAKTGGDEQYF
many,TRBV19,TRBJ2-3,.,TGTGCCAGTAGGGTGGGCGGGGGCCTCACAGATACGCAGTATTTT,CASRVGGGLTDTQYF
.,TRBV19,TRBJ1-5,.,TGTGCCAGTAGTACCGGGACACTTCTTAGGGGCGATCAGCCCCGGCATTTT,CASSTGTLLRGDQPRHF
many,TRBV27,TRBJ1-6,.,TGTGCCAGCAGTTCAGACTCAAAAGCACCCCTCCACTTT,CASSSDSKAPLHF
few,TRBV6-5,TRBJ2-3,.,TGTGCCAGCAGTTACTCGATATGGGGTTTATGCACAGATACGCAGTATTTT,CASSYSIWGLCTDTQYF
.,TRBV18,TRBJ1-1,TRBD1,TGCGCCAGCTCGCGCGGACAGGGCACTGAAGCTTTCTTT,CASSRGQGTEAFF
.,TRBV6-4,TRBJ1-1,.,TGTGCCAGCAGTCGACCGGTGAACACTGAAGCTTTCTTT,CASSRPVNTEAFF
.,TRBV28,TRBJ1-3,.,TGTGCCAGCAGTTTATACAGGGAGAACACCATATATTTT,CASSLYRENTIYF
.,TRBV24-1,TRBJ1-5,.,TGTGCCACCAGTGTCGAACAGGGAGGACAGCCCCAGCATTTT,CATSVEQGGQPQHF
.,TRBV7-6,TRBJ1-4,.,TGTGCCAGCAGCTTGGTGTACGAGAGACTGTTTTTT,CASSLVYERLFF
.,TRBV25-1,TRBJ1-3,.,TGTGCCAGCAGTGATCCTGGACAGATCTCTGGAAACACCATATATTTT,CASSDPGQISGNTIYF
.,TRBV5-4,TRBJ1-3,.,TGTGCCAGCAGACCAGGGGTCGGAAACACCATATATTTT,CASRPGVGNTIYF
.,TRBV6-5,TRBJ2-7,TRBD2,TGTGCCATCAGTGAGTCCCCGACTAGCGGGAGCGACGAGCAGTACTTC,CAISESPTSGSDEQYF
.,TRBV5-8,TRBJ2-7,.,TGTGCCAGCAGCCGAGACCCCGCCGCCTACGAGCAGTACTTC,CASSRDPAAYEQYF
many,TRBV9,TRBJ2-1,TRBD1,TGTGCCAGCAGCGAGATCACTGGGGCAGGGGGTAGTGAGCAGTTCTTC,CASSEITGAGGSEQFF
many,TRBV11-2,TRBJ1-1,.,TGTGCCAGCAGCTTCCAGGTGAACACTGAAGCTTTCTTT,CASSFQVNTEAFF
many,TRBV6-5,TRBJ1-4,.,TGTGCCAGCAGCCCACAGGCCCCTTTGGCTGAAAAACTGTTTTTT,CASSPQAPLAEKLFF
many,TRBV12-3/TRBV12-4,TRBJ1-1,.,TGTGCCAGCAGTTTATGGAACACTGAAGCTTTCTTT,CASSLWNTEAFF
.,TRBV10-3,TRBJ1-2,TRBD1,TGTGCCAGCAGTGACCGAACTCGGACAGGCTCCTATGGCTACACCTTC,CASSDRTRTGSYGYTF
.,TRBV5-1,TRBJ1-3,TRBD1,TGTGCCAGCAGCCAAACACAGGGGACTGGAAACACCATATATTTT,CASSQTQGTGNTIYF
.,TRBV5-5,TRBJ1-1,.,TGTGCCAGCAGCTTGAGGGCGAACAAAGAAGCTTTCTTT,CASSLRANKEAFF
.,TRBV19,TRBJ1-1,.,TGTGCCAGTAGGGTGGGGAAGAACACTGAAGCTTTCTTT,CASRVGKNTEAFF
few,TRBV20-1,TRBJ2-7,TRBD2,TGCAGTGCCGCGGGACTAGCGGGGGGGCCCCTCCGGAACGAGCAGTACTTC,CSAAGLAGGPLRNEQYF
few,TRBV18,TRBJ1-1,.,TGTGCCAGCTCACCCGTGGGGACACTTAGCACTGAAGCTTTCTTT,CASSPVGTLSTEAFF
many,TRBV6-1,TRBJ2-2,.,TGTGCCAGCAGTGAAGGGGAACAGGGCTGGATGAACACCGGGGAGCTGTTTTTT,CASSEGEQGWMNTGELFF
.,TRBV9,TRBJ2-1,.,TGTGCCAGCAGTCTAGGGGGGGCCCTAAATGAGCAGTTCTTC,CASSLGGALNEQFF
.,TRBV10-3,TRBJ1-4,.,TGTGCCATCAGTGAGTCAAGGGGAAAACTGTTTTTT,CAISESRGKLFF
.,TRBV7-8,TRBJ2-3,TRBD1,TGTGCCAGCAGCGCCCGGGACAGGGGTATAGCCTTT,CASSARDRGIAF
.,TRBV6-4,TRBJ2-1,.,TGTGCCAGCAGTCCGACAGTCTCCTACAATGAGCAGTTCTTC,CASSPTVSYNEQFF
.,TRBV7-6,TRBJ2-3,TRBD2,TGTGCCAGCAGCTTCCCTAGGGGTCTAGCGGGGGGGACAACAGATACGCAGTATTTT,CASSFPRGLAGGTTDTQYF
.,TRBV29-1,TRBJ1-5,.,TGCAGCGTTGGCACGGGGGGCCCAAGTCAGCCCCAGCATTTT,CSVGTGGPSQPQHF
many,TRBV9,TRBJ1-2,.,TGTGCCAGCAGCGTAGTACAGGGAAGCTATGGCTACACCTTC,CASSVVQGSYGYTF
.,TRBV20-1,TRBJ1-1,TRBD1,TGCAGTGCTAGGGACAGGGCGGGGAACACTGAAGCTTTCTTT,CSARDRAGNTEAFF
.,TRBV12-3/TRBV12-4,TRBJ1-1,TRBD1,TGTGCCAGCAGGCAAGGCAGGGGGCGAGCTGAAGCTTTCTTT,CASRQGRGRAEAFF
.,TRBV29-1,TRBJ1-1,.,TGCAGCGTTTTGGTTTTGGACACTGAAGCTTTCTTT,CSVLVLDTEAFF
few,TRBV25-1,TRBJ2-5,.,TGTGCCAGCAGTGGGACACCTCGGGTGGAGACCCAGTACTTC,CASSGTPRVETQYF
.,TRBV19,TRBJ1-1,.,TGTGCCAGTAGGCCGGGGCCCCGGGCAGGCGATAATGAAGCTTTCTTT,CASRPGPRAGDNEAFF
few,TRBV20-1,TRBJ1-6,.,TGCAGTGCGTGGGGGGGCACTAATTCACCCCTCCACTTT,CSAWGGTNSPLHF
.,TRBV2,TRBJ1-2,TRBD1,TGTGCCAGCTCACTCCTACCGGGACAGGGGGCGGTTGATGGCTACACCTTC,CASSLLPGQGAVDGYTF
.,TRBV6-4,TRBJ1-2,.,TGTGCCAGCAGTTCCGACCTTGGATTCTATGACAGCTTC,CASSSDLGFYDSF
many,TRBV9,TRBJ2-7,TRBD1,TGTGCCAGCAGCCCACAGGGACAGGTAACCTACGAGCAGTACTTC,CASSPQGQVTYEQYF
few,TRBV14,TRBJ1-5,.,TGTGCCAGCAGCCAAGATTGGGGCAGGGTCAATCAGCCCCAGCATTTT,CASSQDWGRVNQPQHF
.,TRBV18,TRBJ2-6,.,TGTGCCAGCTCACCAGGTCAGGTGACCTCTGGGGCCAACGTCCTGACTTTC,CASSPGQVTSGANVLTF
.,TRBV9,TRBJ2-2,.,TGTGCCAGCAGCGTAGGCCTGGGCGGGGAGCTGTTTTTT,CASSVGLGGELFF